The 32 T cell receptor beta chains listed next were all sequenced from one sample in a study of blood T cell repertoires in COVID-19 (dated by TCRdb to between 2020 and 2021). Receptor amplification or capture employed the immunoSEQ multiplex PCR assay. TCRdb obtained this table from immuneACCESS and retained in-frame rearrangements with V and J assigned. These tables miss some clones; where compared with another copy, unresolved V genes account for less than half of the shortfall, and the remainder is unexplained. Across this sample there are tens of thousands of clones, with 75% to 85% seen only once. The ten largest clones take up roughly 21% of the sample. Sequencing was carried out using peripheral blood. The origin of the receptors is a woman of 80 years or more with acute or convalescent COVID-19.

This chain uses TRBV7-2 with TRBJ2-1; the match to TRBD2 covers 12 bases. Germline assignment: CDR1 SGHTA and CDR2 FQGNSA. This CDR3 has 16 amino acids. The trim removed 8 bases at V and 6 bases at J, leaving 11 bases unmatched. CDR3 DNA sequence: TGTGCCAGCCAAATGACTAGCGGGAGCCGGGGCAATGAGCAGTTCTTC. Amino acid sequence: CASQMTSGSRGNEQFF.

The chain carries TRBV5-1 and TRBJ2-2; D is undetermined. Looked up from germline, CDR1 is SGHRS and CDR2 is YFSETQ. The ends were cut back, 3 bases at V and 1 base at J, with 16 bases in the middle. This CDR3 has 17 residues. The CDR3 nucleotides read TGCGCCAGCAGCTCCCCATCACTCCAGGTGAACACCGGGGAGCTGTTTTTT. Translation: CASSSPSLQVNTGELFF.

V usage is TRBV7-3 and J usage is TRBJ2-1, with 9 bases that match TRBD1. Looked up from germline, CDR1 is SGHTA and CDR2 is FQGTGA. Trimming took 0 bases from V and 13 from J; bases not matched to a gene: 4. The CDR3 extends over 13 amino acids. CDR3 DNA sequence: TGTGCCAGCAGCTTAACCCGGACAGGGGTACAGTTCTTC. Its protein is CASSLTRTGVQFF.

The V call is TRBV30, the J call TRBJ2-7, with D possibly being TRBD1 (7 bases). Trimming stripped 4 bases from V and 0 bases from J, with 16 bases between. The CDR3 spans 15 residues. CDR1 is GTSNPN and CDR2 is SVGIG in the germline V gene (reference sequence). CDR3 in amino acids: CAWIVQGGHSYEQYF. The CDR3 coding sequence is TGTGCCTGGATCGTGCAGGGGGGACACTCCTACGAGCAGTACTTC.

This clone has just one count. The V gene is TRBV16, the J gene TRBJ1-1, with no clear D. This CDR3 has 14 amino acids. Germline values: CDR1 KGHSY, CDR2 FQNENV. Trimming removed 2 bases at V and 1 base at J, with 8 bases between. Here the CDR3 DNA reads TGTGCCAGCAGCCAACAAAGAGGGAACACTGAAGCTTTCTTT. Protein: CASSQQRGNTEAFF.

The chain joins TRBV7-2 to TRBJ2-3; 10 bases are a match to TRBD2. Germline-derived CDR1 and CDR2 are SGHTA and FQGNSA. Trimming removed 0 bases from V and 0 bases from J; junction bases left unmatched: 3. This CDR3 is built from 17 residues. The CDR3 bases are TGTGCCAGCAGCTTAGCGGGACTAGCGTCTAGCACAGATACGCAGTATTTT. It translates to CASSLAGLASSTDTQYF.

This chain uses TRBV5-1 with TRBJ2-7, with 8 positions matching TRBD2. Germline CDR1 and CDR2: SGHRS and YFSETQ. This CDR3 is 16 amino acids long. The ends lost 0 bases at V and 0 bases at J; junction bases unmatched: 5. CDR3 nucleotide sequence: TGCGCCAGCAGCTTGGTTCTAGCGGGCAGCTCCTACGAGCAGTACTTC. Its translation is CASSLVLAGSSYEQYF.

The gene calls are TRBV27 and TRBJ1-2, with D possibly TRBD1 on 6 matching bases. The germline V gene encodes CDR1 MNHEY and CDR2 SMNVEV (reference sequence). The V end lost 4 bases, the J end lost 2 bases, and 8 bases lay between the germline ends. The CDR3 contains 13 residues. CDR3 DNA sequence: TGTGCCAGCAGTTGGGGACAAAACTATGGCTACACCTTC. As protein: CASSWGQNYGYTF.

This clone appeared once. The CDR3 coding sequence is TGTGCCAGCAGCCGACTAGCGGGGGGGCCCTACAATGAGCAGTTCTTC. Its protein is CASSRLAGGPYNEQFF. V gene TRBV7-9 combines with J gene TRBJ2-1; 14 bases are shared with TRBD2. CDR1 is SEHNR, CDR2 FQNEAQ, per germline (reference sequence). The CDR3 is made up of 16 amino acids. Trimming at V came to 5 bases and at J to 2 bases, leaving 2 bases not matched to a gene.

This chain connects TRBV10-1 to TRBJ2-1; 10 positions match TRBD2. Germline CDR1 reads WNHNN; CDR2 reads SYGVQD (reference sequence). The CDR3 is 16 residues long. J lost 7 bases, V lost 1 base, and 7 bases had no gene match. The CDR3 protein is CASSEWASGGWNEQFF. CDR3 sequence (DNA): TGCGCCAGCAGTGAGTGGGCTAGCGGGGGTTGGAATGAGCAGTTCTTC.

This chain connects TRBV6-1 to TRBJ1-1; 8 bases match TRBD1. This CDR3 has 14 residues. Losses at the gene ends were 3 bases for V and 2 bases for J; bases not matched to a gene: 2. Germline assignment: CDR1 MNHNS and CDR2 SASEGT. CDR3 DNA: TGTGCCAGCAGTGAGGACAGGGTTAACACTGAAGCTTTCTTT. Encoded protein: CASSEDRVNTEAFF.

In its sample, this clone was seen a few times. CDR3 bases: TGCGCCAGCAGTCTTGTCAGGGGTGTTAAAGAGACCCAGTACTTC. Protein product: CASSLVRGVKETQYF. The V call is TRBV23-1, the J call TRBJ2-5; D is possibly TRBD1 (6 bases). TRBV23-1 is an ORF, and what it does is uncertain. The CDR3 is made up of 15 amino acids. Trimming pared 4 bases from V and 3 bases from J, leaving 15 bases between.

The chain is built from TRBV5-4 and TRBJ1-1; no firm D call. CDR3 length: 15 residues. Deletions cut 1 base from V and 0 bases from J, with 10 bases between. CDR1 and CDR2 from the germline V gene are SGHNT and YYREEE (reference sequence). CDR3: CASSLMKPMNTEAFF. The CDR3 coding sequence is TGTGCCAGCAGCTTGATGAAACCTATGAACACTGAAGCTTTCTTT.

The rearrangement links TRBV9 to TRBJ2-4; possible D gene TRBD1, 5 bases. Trimming removed 4 bases from V and 6 bases from J, with 11 bases in between. Germline CDR1 SGDLS, CDR2 YYNGEE. CDR3 length: 13 residues. DNA for the CDR3: TGTGCCAGCAGCCCAGGACAATTAAACATTCAGTACTTC. It is translated as CASSPGQLNIQYF.

The chain carries TRBV2 and TRBJ1-4, with 9 bases matching TRBD1. V lost 5 bases and J lost 8; bases outside the gene matches: 12. Germline CDR1 SNHLY, CDR2 FYNNEI. This CDR3 contains 16 residues. The DNA for the CDR3 is TGTGCCAGCAGTCGGGGACAGGGCCTCGGGGGGGAAAAACTGTTTTTT. As protein: CASSRGQGLGGEKLFF.

J is TRBJ2-1 and V is TRBV20-1; a weak D match, TRBD2 (7 bases). Trimming took off 3 bases at V and 9 bases at J, with 15 bases between the two ends. Germline CDR1 reads DFQATT; CDR2 reads SNEGSKA (reference sequence). CDR3 length: 13 residues. This chain's CDR3 is CSASFAGAAEQFF. For the CDR3, the DNA is TGCAGTGCTAGTTTTGCGGGGGCGGCTGAGCAGTTCTTC.

The chain employs TRBV6-6 and TRBJ2-7; weak D call: TRBD2 (7 bases). The germline CDR1 and CDR2 sequences are MNHNY and SVGAGI (reference sequence). V lost 5 bases and J lost 6, with 17 bases in between. The CDR3 runs to 14 residues. The CDR3 sequence is CASSPSGGGLEQYF. The CDR3 DNA reads as TGTGCCAGCAGTCCTTCTGGGGGGGGCCTCGAGCAGTACTTC.

In its sample, this clone was seen once. V gene TRBV7-9 combines with J gene TRBJ1-2; perhaps TRBD1 as D (6 bases). V was pared by 5 bases and J by 2 bases, with 18 bases between. Germline loops: CDR1 SEHNR, CDR2 FQNEAQ (reference sequence). This CDR3 has 16 residues. The CDR3 DNA sequence: TGTGCCAGCAGCGCCTCGGGGGGGGCGCAGAACTATGGCTACACCTTC. Encoded protein: CASSASGGAQNYGYTF. The full variable domain, completed using reference TRBV7-9 and TRBJ1-2, is DTGVSQNPRHKITKRGQNVTFRCDPISEHNRLYWYRQTLGQGPEFLTYFQNEAQLEKSRLLSDRFSAERPKGSFSTLEIQRTEQGDSAMYLCASSASGGAQNYGYTFGSGTRLTVV.

This chain uses TRBV11-2 with TRBJ2-4; TRBD1 might be the D (6 bases). The germline CDR1 and CDR2 sequences are SGHAT and FQNNGV. The CDR3 is 12 amino acids. Trimming stripped 5 bases from V and 6 bases from J, with 8 bases between. The CDR3 reads CASSPQGNIQYF. In nucleotides, the CDR3 is TGTGCCAGCAGCCCACAGGGAAACATTCAGTACTTC.

This chain uses TRBV10-2 with TRBJ2-3; D not resolved. Germline CDR1 and CDR2: WSHSY and SAAADI. With 6 bases removed from V and 0 bases from J, the gap between germline ends came to 13 bases. This CDR3 spans 15 amino acids. The chain's CDR3 is CASRASAASTDTQYF. CDR3 DNA sequence: TGCGCCAGCAGGGCGAGCGCTGCTAGCACAGATACGCAGTATTTT.

The chain couples TRBV2 to TRBJ1-3; D is perhaps TRBD1 (6 bases). The germline gives CDR1 SNHLY, CDR2 FYNNEI. The CDR3 spans 14 residues. V gave up 3 bases and J gave up 2 bases, with 8 bases separating them. This CDR3 is CASSEQGPGNTIYF. CDR3 coding DNA: TGTGCCAGCAGTGAGCAGGGGCCTGGAAACACCATATATTTT. The full variable domain, rest sourced from reference TRBV2 and TRBJ1-3, is EPEVTQTPSHQVTQMGQEVILRCVPISNHLYFYWYRQILGQKVEFLVSFYNNEISEKSEIFDDQFSVERPDGSNFTLKIRSTKLEDSAMYFCASSEQGPGNTIYFGEGSWLTVV.

This chain joins TRBV10-2 and TRBJ1-5, with D uncertain. CDR1 and CDR2 from the germline V gene are WSHSY and SAAADI. Trimming left V 5 bases short and J 0 bases short, with 11 bases between. The CDR3 runs to 15 residues. CDR3 DNA: TGCGCCAGCAGTAATGGACTTTATAGCAATCAGCCCCAGCATTTT. The encoded protein is CASSNGLYSNQPQHF.

The chain carries TRBV13 and TRBJ1-6; 8 positions match TRBD1. With 3 bases clipped from V and 7 bases from J, the junction kept 5 bases outside the gene matches. Per the germline V gene, CDR1 is PRHDT and CDR2 is FYEKMQ (reference sequence). The CDR3 has 15 amino acids. The CDR3 DNA is TGTGCCAGCAGCTTGGGAACAGGGGGAAATTCACCCCTCCACTTT. Translation: CASSLGTGGNSPLHF.

The rearrangement joins TRBV7-9 to TRBJ2-1, with 8 positions matching TRBD2. CDR1 SEHNR and CDR2 FQNEAQ come from the germline V gene (reference sequence). Trimming at V came to 1 base and at J to 8 bases, leaving 7 bases not matched to a gene. This CDR3 region has 15 residues. CDR3 bases: TGTGCCAGCAGCTTAGACGCGGGGGGCCTGGATGAGCAGTTCTTC. Its translation: CASSLDAGGLDEQFF.

The chain joins TRBV5-4 to TRBJ2-7; 9 bases match TRBD1. CDR1 and CDR2 (germline): SGHNT, YYREEE (reference sequence). V lost 0 bases, J lost 5 bases, and 6 bases stayed unmatched. The CDR3 consists of 15 residues. DNA for the CDR3: TGTGCCAGCAGCTTGGGAGGGACAGGGTCCAACGAGCAGTACTTC. Protein sequence: CASSLGGTGSNEQYF.

For the CDR3, the DNA is TGTGCCAGCAGCCTCCTGAGCCCGGGACAAACCTTAAATCAGCCCCAGCATTTT. Translation gives CASSLLSPGQTLNQPQHF. J is TRBJ1-5 and V is TRBV7-6; D may be TRBD1 (6 bases). V lost 5 bases to trimming and J lost 4 bases, with 24 bases between them. This CDR3 region has 18 residues. CDR1 SGHVS and CDR2 FNYEAQ come from the germline V gene.

A word on this clone: At one end the junction does not follow the germline gene, possibly because of a read error. The chain has TRBV6-5 and TRBJ2-5; the D gene is possibly TRBD1 (5 bases). CDR1 is MNHEY, CDR2 SVGAGI, per germline. There are 12 residues in the CDR3. The CDR3 loop is CASTQGRAALHF. CDR3 sequence (DNA): TGTGCCAGCACCCAGGGCCGGGCGGCCCTCCACTTC.

This clone was counted a single time. The chain carries TRBV6-5 and TRBJ1-1, with TRBD1 matching over 7 bases. This CDR3 comprises 15 residues. Trimming cost V 3 bases and J 5 bases; bases outside gene matches: 9. Germline CDR1 and CDR2: MNHEY and SVGAGI. DNA for the CDR3: TGTGCCAGCAGTTATAAGTCAGTACAGGGGACTGAAGCTTTCTTT. Amino acid sequence: CASSYKSVQGTEAFF.

This clone showed up just once. The chain joins TRBV6-2 or TRBV6-3 to TRBJ2-7, with a possible D match to TRBD1 (6 bases). CDR3 length equals 14 residues. From germline, CDR1 is MNHEY and CDR2 SVGEGT. Trimming left V 3 bases short and J 1 base short, with 10 bases between. CDR3: CASSYGQPSYEQYF. The CDR3 bases are TGTGCCAGCAGTTATGGACAGCCTTCCTACGAGCAGTACTTC.

For the CDR3, the DNA is TGTGCCAGCAGCTTTACAGGGGGCGCGCCCACAGATACGCAGTATTTT. As protein: CASSFTGGAPTDTQYF. This chain uses TRBV7-3 with TRBJ2-3; 9 bases are a match to TRBD1. J gave up 2 bases and V 3 bases, and 6 bases lay outside the gene matches. This CDR3 has 16 amino acids. Per germline, CDR1 SGHTA and CDR2 FQGTGA.

This clone was detected only a few times. The chain carries TRBV9 and TRBJ2-3; TRBD1 matches at 9 bases. Losses at the gene ends were 0 bases for V and 0 bases for J; bases not matched to a gene: 11. Germline loops: CDR1 SGDLS, CDR2 YYNGEE. This CDR3 is built from 19 residues. This CDR3 reads CASSVATGGASFSTDTQYF. CDR3 nucleotides: TGTGCCAGCAGCGTAGCTACAGGGGGCGCGAGTTTTAGCACAGATACGCAGTATTTT.

This clone was observed once. This sequence joins TRBV15 and TRBJ2-7; 10 bases align to TRBD1. Germline V gene sequence: CDR1 LNHNV, CDR2 YYDKDF (reference sequence). Trimming cost V 3 bases and J 5 bases; bases outside gene matches: 7. This CDR3 comprises 15 residues. DNA of the CDR3: TGTGCCACCAGCAGTCCGACCGGGACAGGGGACGAGCAGTACTTC. Translation: CATSSPTGTGDEQYF.